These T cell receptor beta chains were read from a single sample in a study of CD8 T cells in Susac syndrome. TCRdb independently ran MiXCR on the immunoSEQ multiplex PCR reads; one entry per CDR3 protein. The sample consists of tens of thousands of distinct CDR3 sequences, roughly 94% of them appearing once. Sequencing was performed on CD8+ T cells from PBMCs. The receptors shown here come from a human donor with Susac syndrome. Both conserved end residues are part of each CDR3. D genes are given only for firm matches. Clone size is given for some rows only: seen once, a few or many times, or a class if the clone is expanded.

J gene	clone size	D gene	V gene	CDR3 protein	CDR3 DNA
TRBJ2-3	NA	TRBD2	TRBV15	CATGVGSGSWTSGGPAGTQYF	TGTGCCACGGGGGTGGGATCGGGCAGCTGGACTAGCGGGGGGCCGGCCGGGACGCAGTATTTT
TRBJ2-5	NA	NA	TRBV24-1	CATGTGMETQYF	TGTGCCACCGGAACAGGGATGGAGACCCAGTACTTC
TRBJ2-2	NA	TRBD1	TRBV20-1	CSASNRGSGELFF	TGCAGTGCTAGTAACAGGGGTTCCGGGGAGCTGTTTTTT
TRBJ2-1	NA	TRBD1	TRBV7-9	CASSLGTGGIYEQFF	TGTGCCAGCAGCTTAGGGACAGGGGGAATATATGAGCAGTTCTTC
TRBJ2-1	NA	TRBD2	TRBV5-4	CASSAGLVSYNEQFF	TGTGCCAGCAGCGCCGGACTAGTTTCCTACAATGAGCAGTTCTTC
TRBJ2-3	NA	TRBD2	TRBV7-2	CASSFRYRVAGDTQYF	TGTGCCAGCAGCTTCCGATACCGAGTAGCGGGAGATACGCAGTATTTT
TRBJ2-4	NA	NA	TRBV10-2	CASSPPRGGGNIQYF	TGCGCCAGCAGTCCCCCACGAGGGGGAGGAAACATTCAGTACTTC
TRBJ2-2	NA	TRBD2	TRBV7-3	CASSLRTSGGTNTGELFF	TGTGCCAGCAGCTTAAGGACTAGCGGGGGCACGAACACCGGGGAGCTGTTTTTT
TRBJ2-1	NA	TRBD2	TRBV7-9	CASSRPDGGSSYNEQFF	TGTGCCAGCAGCCGACCAGACGGGGGGAGCTCCTACAATGAGCAGTTCTTC
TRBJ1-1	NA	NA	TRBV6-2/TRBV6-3	CASRAIDRKGTEAFF	TGTGCCAGCAGGGCCATTGACAGGAAGGGAACTGAAGCTTTCTTT
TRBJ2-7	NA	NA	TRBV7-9	CASSPGVGPAYEQYF	TGTGCCAGCAGCCCCGGTGTTGGACCTGCCTACGAGCAGTACTTC
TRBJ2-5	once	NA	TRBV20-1	CSANPRGIKETQYF	TGCAGTGCTAACCCCCGGGGGATCAAAGAGACCCAGTACTTC
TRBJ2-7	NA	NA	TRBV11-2	CASSLWAPGKTYEQYF	TGTGCCAGCAGCTTATGGGCGCCAGGGAAAACCTACGAGCAGTACTTC
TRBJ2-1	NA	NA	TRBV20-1	CSASRLEFNEQFF	TGCAGTGCTAGCCGCCTAGAATTCAATGAGCAGTTCTTC
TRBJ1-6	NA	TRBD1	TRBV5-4	CASTRTGETYNSPLHF	TGTGCCAGCACCAGGACAGGGGAAACCTATAATTCACCCCTCCACTTT
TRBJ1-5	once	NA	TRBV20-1	CSASSGGSNQPQHF	TGCAGTGCTAGTTCCGGGGGTAGCAATCAGCCCCAGCATTTT
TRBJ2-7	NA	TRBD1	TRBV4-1	CASSLTSTGENYEQYF	TGCGCCAGCAGCCTAACGTCGACAGGGGAGAATTACGAGCAGTACTTC
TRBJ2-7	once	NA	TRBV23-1	CASSQEGGYEQYF	TGCGCCAGCAGTCAAGAAGGGGGCTACGAGCAGTACTTC
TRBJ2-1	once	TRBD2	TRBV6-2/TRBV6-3	CASLHIAGRHHEQFF	TGTGCCAGCCTCCACATAGCGGGGCGCCACCATGAGCAGTTCTTC
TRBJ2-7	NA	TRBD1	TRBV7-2	CASSLRGQSYEQYF	TGTGCCAGCAGCTTGAGGGGACAGTCCTACGAGCAGTACTTC
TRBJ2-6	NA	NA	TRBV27	CASSFSSGANVLTF	TGTGCCAGCAGTTTCTCCTCTGGGGCCAACGTCCTGACTTTC
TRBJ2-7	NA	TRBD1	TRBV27	CASSKNLGQNYEQYF	TGTGCCAGCAGTAAGAACCTGGGACAGAATTACGAGCAGTACTTC